A selection of T cell receptor beta chains follows, all from one sample in a study of T cell responses to AZD1222 COVID-19 vaccine. The method was immunoSEQ multiplex PCR; TCRdb's version includes in-frame clones alone and lacks a portion of them. The data contain 85,000 to 120,000 clones, roughly 84% of them singletons. This sample comprised peripheral blood, obtained on day 0 of AZD1222 vaccination. The receptor set was obtained from an adult in good health. The CDR3 runs from the conserved cysteine through the conserved F or W. D genes are given only for firm matches. Clone size is shown for a subset of rows, as once, few, many or a class of expanded clone.

V	J	D	size	CDR3	DNA
TRBV7-2	TRBJ2-1	.	.	CASSLPGLGDEQFF	TGTGCCAGCAGCTTGCCAGGCTTAGGGGATGAGCAGTTCTTC
TRBV11-3	TRBJ1-2	.	.	CASSPDSNYGYTF	TGTGCCAGCAGCCCGGACAGTAACTATGGCTACACCTTC
TRBV28	TRBJ1-5	.	.	CASRQGDQPQHF	TGTGCCAGCAGACAGGGAGATCAGCCCCAGCATTTT
TRBV18	TRBJ1-6	TRBD1	.	CASSSGGVVPPLHF	TGTGCCAGCTCATCAGGGGGTGTGGTGCCACCCCTCCACTTT
TRBV11-2	TRBJ2-3	.	.	CASSHSRGSGTDTQYF	TGTGCCAGCAGCCACAGCCGGGGTAGCGGCACAGATACGCAGTATTTT
TRBV4-3	TRBJ2-5	.	.	CASSQDWTAGTQYF	TGCGCCAGCAGCCAAGATTGGACAGCAGGGACCCAGTACTTC
TRBV15	TRBJ2-3	.	.	CATSRGLAVSTDTQYF	TGTGCCACCAGCAGAGGCCTAGCCGTTAGCACAGATACGCAGTATTTT
TRBV7-6	TRBJ2-5	TRBD2	.	CASSSLAGGKQETQYF	TGTGCCAGCAGCTCCCTAGCGGGGGGAAAACAAGAGACCCAGTACTTC
TRBV24-1	TRBJ2-5	.	.	CATSDAGIWETQYF	TGTGCCACCAGTGATGCCGGGATTTGGGAGACCCAGTACTTC
TRBV29-1	TRBJ1-5	.	.	CSVGGNSNQPQHF	TGCAGCGTTGGAGGGAATAGCAATCAGCCCCAGCATTTT
TRBV3-1/TRBV3-2	TRBJ1-3	.	.	CASSPGQISGNTIYF	TGTGCCAGCAGCCCCGGACAGATCTCTGGAAACACCATATATTTT
TRBV10-3	TRBJ1-4	.	.	CAISTGSLEEKLFF	TGTGCCATCAGTACAGGGTCGCTGGAAGAAAAACTGTTTTTT
TRBV27	TRBJ2-1	.	few	CASSLLRGNANEQFF	TGTGCCAGCAGTTTATTGAGGGGCAACGCAAATGAGCAGTTCTTC
TRBV2	TRBJ2-2	.	.	CASSESRAAGELFF	TGTGCCAGCAGTGAAAGCAGGGCCGCCGGGGAGCTGTTTTTT
TRBV5-1	TRBJ1-5	TRBD1	.	CASSLDDRVSQPQHF	TGCGCCAGCAGCTTGGACGACAGGGTCAGTCAGCCCCAGCATTTT
TRBV18	TRBJ1-2	.	.	CASSNSGFPNYGYTF	TGTGCCAGCTCTAACAGCGGATTTCCTAACTATGGCTACACCTTC
TRBV5-1	TRBJ1-1	.	.	CASSLVSGAGAEAFF	TGCGCCAGCAGCTTGGTTTCGGGGGCAGGCGCTGAAGCTTTCTTT
TRBV6-5	TRBJ2-5	TRBD1	.	CASSTGSQETQYF	TGTGCCAGTTCGACAGGGTCCCAAGAGACCCAGTACTTC
TRBV7-3	TRBJ1-1	.	.	CASSPSGDTEAFF	TGTGCCAGCAGTCCGAGTGGGGACACTGAAGCTTTCTTT
TRBV5-1	TRBJ2-2	.	.	CASSLFRGESRTGELFF	TGCGCCAGCAGCTTGTTCAGGGGGGAGTCAAGGACCGGGGAGCTGTTTTTT
TRBV2	TRBJ2-4	.	.	CASSEELAKNIQYF	TGTGCCAGCAGTGAAGAGCTAGCCAAAAACATTCAGTACTTC
TRBV24-1	TRBJ1-1	.	.	CATQGNTEAFF	TGTGCGACCCAGGGGAACACTGAAGCTTTCTTT
TRBV9	TRBJ2-5	.	.	CASSLQLLSETQYF	TGTGCCAGCAGCCTTCAACTTCTCTCAGAGACCCAGTACTTC
TRBV19	TRBJ2-1	TRBD1	.	CASSPFGTGVSYEQFF	TGTGCCAGTAGCCCCTTCGGGACAGGGGTTTCTTATGAGCAGTTCTTC
TRBV3-1/TRBV3-2	TRBJ1-1	.	.	CASSQDGSTEAFF	TGTGCCAGCAGCCAAGATGGCAGCACTGAAGCTTTCTTT
TRBV18	TRBJ1-3	.	.	CASSPRQVSGNTIYF	TGTGCCAGCTCCCCGAGACAAGTCTCTGGAAACACCATATATTTT
TRBV5-1	TRBJ2-5	.	.	CASSSQETQYF	TGCGCCAGCAGCTCACAAGAGACCCAGTACTTC
TRBV2	TRBJ2-7	TRBD1	.	CASSVGRGYEQYF	TGTGCCAGCAGTGTCGGCAGGGGGTACGAGCAGTACTTC
TRBV6-2/TRBV6-3	TRBJ1-5	.	.	CASSYSGYSNQPQHF	TGTGCCAGCAGTTACTCGGGATATAGCAATCAGCCCCAGCATTTT
TRBV28	TRBJ2-3	TRBD2	.	CASSRAGEITDTQYF	TGTGCCAGCAGCAGGGCGGGGGAGATCACAGATACGCAGTATTTT
TRBV5-4	TRBJ1-2	.	.	CASSLRSPSNYGYTF	TGTGCCAGCAGCTTGCGCAGCCCATCTAACTATGGCTACACCTTC
TRBV5-1	TRBJ2-3	.	.	CASSSTLASTDTQYF	TGCGCCAGCAGCTCAACCCTAGCTAGCACAGATACGCAGTATTTT
TRBV5-1	TRBJ2-1	TRBD1	.	CASSLWDRPHNEQFF	TGCGCCAGCAGCTTATGGGACAGACCTCACAATGAGCAGTTCTTC
TRBV7-9	TRBJ1-1	.	.	CASSLEVRVEAFF	TGTGCCAGCAGCTTAGAGGTCAGGGTTGAAGCTTTCTTT
TRBV25-1	TRBJ1-6	.	few	CASSEPGGLRWPLHF	TGTGCCAGCAGTGAGCCAGGAGGGCTCAGATGGCCCCTCCACTTT
TRBV19	TRBJ2-1	.	.	CASSLGGRDNEQFF	TGTGCCAGTAGCCTGGGGGGTAGGGACAATGAGCAGTTCTTC
TRBV2	TRBJ2-2	TRBD1	.	CASSRDRGGTGELFF	TGTGCCAGCAGCCGGGACAGGGGAGGAACCGGGGAGCTGTTTTTT
TRBV24-1	TRBJ1-1	.	.	CATSDAGFSEAFF	TGTGCCACCAGTGACGCAGGGTTTTCTGAAGCTTTCTTT
TRBV2	TRBJ2-5	.	once	CASSLSRPQYF	TGTGCCAGCAGTCTGTCGCGTCCCCAGTACTTC
TRBV11-2	TRBJ2-3	.	.	CASSFDRQPGAQYF	TGTGCCAGCAGCTTCGACCGACAACCTGGGGCGCAGTATTTT
TRBV7-2	TRBJ1-2	.	.	CASTPGQSIYGYTF	TGTGCCAGCACCCCGGGGCAGTCAATCTATGGCTACACCTTC
TRBV28	TRBJ2-2	.	once	CASSFNGGGSGELFF	TGTGCCAGCAGTTTCAACGGGGGTGGATCCGGGGAGCTGTTTTTT
TRBV24-1	TRBJ2-1	.	once	CATSEAYRATYNEQFF	TGTGCCACCAGTGAAGCTTACAGGGCAACTTACAATGAGCAGTTCTTC
TRBV6-5	TRBJ1-6	.	.	CASSWGRGLDSPLHF	TGTGCCAGCAGTTGGGGCAGGGGATTGGATTCACCCCTCCACTTT
TRBV24-1	TRBJ1-3	.	.	CATSDGTYGNTIYF	TGTGCCACCAGTGATGGGACTTATGGAAACACCATATATTTT